The TCR beta chain described here comes from a study of blood T cell repertoires in COVID-19. In the study overall: The origin of the acute and convalescent COVID-19 samples was the United States, Italy and Spain. Sources were T cells, B-cell-depleted T cells, or PBMCs; the material itself was cDNA or gDNA.

The CDR3 contains 14 residues. Per germline, CDR1 MGHRA and CDR2 YSYEKL. V dropped 0 bases and J dropped 5 bases, with 10 bases sitting between them. Source study methods: Reference gene primer amplification gave estimated nucleated cell counts. The table came from immunoSEQ multiplex PCR; TCRdb's copy has only in-frame clones and leaves some out. V, J and clone size are those of that table, while D and trimming were read from the DNA. The sample yields approximately 140,000 clones, about 85% seen once. The V gene is TRBV4-1, the J gene TRBJ1-2; weak D call: TRBD1 (5 bases). This TCR was recovered from an older woman with active or convalescent COVID-19. Source material: peripheral blood. CDR3 nucleotide sequence: TGCGCCAGCAGCCAAGAGATCGGGGGTTATGGCTACACCTTC. Protein sequence: CASSQEIGGYGYTF.